The 28 T cell receptor beta chains listed next were all sequenced from one sample in a study of cytomegalovirus exposure and HLA in healthy donors. Researchers ran the PCR with 60 Vbeta and 13 Jbeta primers. Sequencing was performed with immunoSEQ multiplex PCR; in TCRdb, only in-frame clones are kept and a portion is missing. The data show about 150,000 clones, around 80% seen once. Sequencing was done on a sample of PBMCs. The receptors stem from a woman in her 40s in good health and CMV-seronegative.

The chain joins TRBV7-9 to TRBJ1-1; D is uncertain. The V and J ends lost 1 base and 5 bases respectively, with 8 bases between them. Germline assignment: CDR1 SEHNR and CDR2 FQNEAQ (reference sequence). The CDR3 totals 13 residues. The CDR3 loop is CASSLDEVTEAFF. DNA of the CDR3: TGTGCCAGCAGCTTAGATGAGGTGACTGAAGCTTTCTTT.

The chain links TRBV29-1 to TRBJ2-3; 7 bases align to TRBD1. The CDR3 is 13 amino acids. V dropped 6 bases and J dropped 2; count of bases not matched to a gene: 5. Germline-derived CDR1 and CDR2 are SQVTM and ANQGSEA. CDR3 nucleotide sequence: TGCAGCGTCGGGACAGACCTCACAGATACGCAGTATTTT. This codes for CSVGTDLTDTQYF.

The rearrangement links TRBV11-3 to TRBJ1-5; D gene unclear. The germline V and J ends were trimmed by 0 bases and 6 bases, with 6 bases remaining between them. This CDR3 has 13 amino acids. From germline, CDR1 is SGHNT and CDR2 YENEEA. The DNA for the CDR3 is TGTGCCAGCAGCTTAGATCGGGGTCAGCCCCAGCATTTT. Protein product: CASSLDRGQPQHF.

The J gene is TRBJ2-1, the V gene TRBV28; 7 bases fit TRBD1. The trim removed 4 bases at V and 6 bases at J, leaving 12 bases unmatched. Germline V gene lookup returns CDR1 MDHEN and CDR2 SYDVKM. CDR3 length equals 16 residues. CDR3 coding DNA: TGTGCCAGCAGTTCCCGAATAGGGGGCGCCCTCAATGAGCAGTTCTTC. It yields the protein CASSSRIGGALNEQFF.

This clone appeared a few times. The V and J genes are TRBV2 and TRBJ2-2, with a possible D match to TRBD1 (6 bases). Germline V gives CDR1 SNHLY, CDR2 FYNNEI. The CDR3 is 14 amino acids. Trimming removed 8 bases from V and 0 bases from J, with 10 bases in between. The CDR3 protein is CASRRTANTGELFF. For the CDR3, the DNA is TGTGCCAGCCGAAGGACAGCGAACACCGGGGAGCTGTTTTTT.

The chain joins TRBV6-5 to TRBJ1-5, with D tentatively TRBD1 (5 bases). This CDR3 has 15 amino acids. CDR1 and CDR2 from the germline V gene are MNHEY and SVGAGI. The V end lost 6 bases, the J end lost 2 bases, and 14 bases lay between the germline ends. The CDR3 region is CASRTSLTGNQPQHF. DNA for the CDR3: TGTGCCAGCAGAACTTCATTGACAGGCAATCAGCCCCAGCATTTT.

This clone appeared a few times. This chain uses TRBV30 with TRBJ1-3, with a possible D match to TRBD1 (6 bases). The germline V gene has CDR1 GTSNPN and CDR2 SVGIG (reference sequence). This CDR3 is built from 14 residues. Trimming pared 2 bases from V and 4 bases from J, leaving 12 bases between. The CDR3 DNA is TGTGCCTGGAGTTGGGGGCCGCAGGGAAACACCATATATTTT. Translation gives CAWSWGPQGNTIYF.

This rearrangement joins TRBV5-4 to TRBJ2-5; the match to TRBD2 covers 9 bases. Germline loops: CDR1 SGHNT, CDR2 YYREEE (reference sequence). This CDR3 comprises 17 residues. Losses at the gene ends were 3 bases for V and 5 bases for J; bases not matched to a gene: 14. DNA of the CDR3: TGTGCCAGCAGCTCCCTGACGGCGGGAGGGCCCTCGGAGACCCAGTACTTC. Protein sequence: CASSSLTAGGPSETQYF.

This rearrangement joins TRBV19 to TRBJ1-5; weak D call: TRBD1 (5 bases). With 6 bases removed from V and 0 bases from J, the gap between germline ends came to 9 bases. Germline CDR1 is LNHDA and CDR2 is SQIVND (reference sequence). The CDR3 sequence is 14 residues long. The CDR3 DNA reads TGTGCCAGTAGGCGGGGGGTTAGCAATCAGCCCCAGCATTTT. This gives the protein CASRRGVSNQPQHF.

The chain is built from TRBV2 and TRBJ1-2; 10 positions agree with TRBD1. The V gene end was trimmed by 7 bases and the J gene end by 5 bases; junction bases not matched to a gene: 7. Germline CDR1 SNHLY, CDR2 FYNNEI. CDR3 length equals 14 residues. CDR3 DNA sequence: TGTGCCAGCACCCGGACAGGGGGAATATATGGCTACACCTTC. Protein sequence: CASTRTGGIYGYTF.

The chain couples TRBV29-1 to TRBJ2-3; the D gene is possibly TRBD1 (6 bases). Germline loops: CDR1 SQVTM, CDR2 ANQGSEA. V was trimmed by 3 bases and J by 6 bases, leaving 22 bases between them. CDR3 length: 16 amino acids. CDR3 sequence: CSVEGWQGRITDTQYF. CDR3 bases: TGCAGCGTTGAGGGTTGGCAGGGGCGCATCACGGATACGCAGTATTTT.

The V call is TRBV6-6, the J call TRBJ1-2; 8 bases match TRBD1. The germline CDR1 and CDR2 sequences are MNHNY and SVGAGI (reference sequence). This CDR3 is 16 amino acids long. V lost 2 bases to trimming and J lost 6 bases; unmatched junction nucleotides: 11. The CDR3 sequence: CASSYLSGQGLNGYTF. In DNA form, the CDR3 reads TGTGCCAGCAGTTACCTCTCCGGACAGGGACTAAATGGCTACACCTTC.

The genes are TRBV11-3 and TRBJ2-3; TRBD2 might be the D (5 bases). V lost 0 bases and J 0 bases, leaving 7 bases between the germline ends. The germline CDR1 and CDR2 sequences are SGHNT and YENEEA. CDR3 size: 15 residues. The CDR3 is CASSLDGGSTDTQYF. CDR3 DNA sequence: TGTGCCAGCAGCTTAGATGGCGGGAGCACAGATACGCAGTATTTT.

The chain has TRBV19 and TRBJ2-5; 7 positions agree with TRBD1. Per germline, CDR1 LNHDA and CDR2 SQIVND (reference sequence). The V gene end was trimmed by 7 bases and the J gene end by 4 bases; junction bases not matched to a gene: 9. CDR3 length: 14 amino acids. CDR3 bases: TGTGCCAGTACCACCTTCCGGGACAGAGAGACCCAGTACTTC. This sequence encodes CASTTFRDRETQYF.

The chain recombines TRBV5-6 with TRBJ2-5; 9 bases map to TRBD1. V was clipped by 4 bases and J by 4 bases; unmatched bases: 11. The germline V gene has CDR1 SGHDT and CDR2 YYEEEE. The CDR3 is made up of 16 amino acids. The CDR3 region has the DNA TGTGCCAGCAGCCCTACCGGGACAGGGTATGCAGAGACCCAGTACTTC. This sequence encodes CASSPTGTGYAETQYF.

This chain uses TRBV30 with TRBJ2-1; possible D gene TRBD2, 5 bases. The V end was cut by 1 base, the J end by 2 bases, with 12 bases between. Germline V CDR1 and CDR2: GTSNPN, SVGIG (reference sequence). The CDR3 has 15 amino acids. The CDR3 nucleotides are TGTGCCTGGAGTGGAGAGGGTGGCCCCTACAATGAGCAGTTCTTC. This codes for CAWSGEGGPYNEQFF.

This chain uses TRBV6-5 with TRBJ1-4; unclear D gene. The CDR3 consists of 16 residues. Germline V gene sequence: CDR1 MNHEY, CDR2 SVGAGI. Trimming took off 2 bases at V and 8 bases at J, with 18 bases between the two ends. CDR3 residues: CASSYRRPRSEEKLFF. In DNA form, the CDR3 reads TGTGCCAGCAGTTACCGGAGACCGAGGTCTGAGGAAAAACTGTTTTTT.

The chain is built from TRBV6-5 and TRBJ1-1; D not certain. CDR3 length: 15 amino acids. Per the germline V gene, CDR1 is MNHEY and CDR2 is SVGAGI. Trimming took off 2 bases at V and 2 bases at J, with 12 bases between the two ends. In DNA, the CDR3 is TGTGCCAGCAGTTACGGGTCGGGGATCAACACTGAAGCTTTCTTT. Its translation is CASSYGSGINTEAFF.

This CDR3 is CASSFAGPGGELFF. As DNA, the CDR3 is TGTGCCAGCAGCTTCGCGGGGCCTGGCGGGGAGCTGTTTTTT. V and J are TRBV11-3 and TRBJ2-2; D may be TRBD2 (6 bases). The CDR3 totals 14 residues. V was trimmed by 3 bases and J by 7 bases, leaving 12 bases between them. From germline, CDR1 is SGHNT and CDR2 YENEEA.

A few counts support this clone. This chain uses TRBV30 with TRBJ1-1; D is perhaps TRBD1 (6 bases). Looked up from germline, CDR1 is GTSNPN and CDR2 is SVGIG (reference sequence). V was shortened by 3 bases and J by 7 bases, with 12 bases between the two germline ends. The CDR3 is 12 residues long. In DNA, the CDR3 is TGTGCCTGGAGGAGACAGGACGGTGAAGCTTTCTTT. Its protein is CAWRRQDGEAFF.

The chain has TRBV7-9 and TRBJ2-1, with a weak D call TRBD1 (5 bases). Germline CDR1 and CDR2: SEHNR and FQNEAQ (reference sequence). This CDR3 has 16 residues. The ends were cut back, 4 bases at V and 5 bases at J, with 18 bases in the middle. CDR3 amino acids: CASSSKGLWGNNEQFF. CDR3 bases: TGTGCCAGCAGCTCGAAGGGGCTATGGGGCAACAATGAGCAGTTCTTC.

This CDR3 reads CASSEPDRGRTDTQYF. The CDR3 DNA reads as TGTGCCAGCAGTGAACCCGACAGGGGGCGCACAGATACGCAGTATTTT. The rearrangement links TRBV27 to TRBJ2-3; 10 bases align to TRBD1. This CDR3 spans 16 amino acids. The V segment lost 5 bases and the J segment 1 base; nucleotides outside the gene matches: 6. Germline CDR1 and CDR2: MNHEY and SMNVEV (reference sequence).

The chain recombines TRBV10-1 with TRBJ2-3; 9 bases match TRBD2. CDR1 WNHNN and CDR2 SYGVQD come from the germline V gene (reference sequence). This CDR3 comprises 15 residues. Trimming took 3 bases from V and 4 from J; bases not matched to a gene: 5. Written as DNA, the CDR3 is TGCGCCAGCAGTGAAGGCGGCGGGGGGGCAGATACGCAGTATTTT. Translation gives CASSEGGGGADTQYF.

This clone was picked up a small number of times. The J gene is TRBJ2-3, the V gene TRBV10-3; TRBD1 is a possible D gene (6 bases). V was trimmed by 5 bases and J by 5 bases, leaving 23 bases between them. Germline V lookup: CDR1 ENHRY, CDR2 SYGVKD. This CDR3 region has 17 residues. In nucleotides, the CDR3 is TGTGCCATCAGTTACCTCCGGGACACTCTAGGGAAAGATACGCAGTATTTT. This sequence encodes CAISYLRDTLGKDTQYF.

The chain employs TRBV6-5 and TRBJ2-7, with TRBD1 identical over 7 bases. The CDR3 covers 12 residues. CDR1 is MNHEY, CDR2 SVGAGI, per germline. Trimming at V came to 4 bases and at J to 5 bases, leaving 2 bases not matched to a gene. DNA for the CDR3: TGTGCCAGCAGTTTTACAGGGGACGAGCAGTACTTC. This translates into CASSFTGDEQYF.

CDR3 sequence (DNA): TGTGCCAGCAGCTTAGCCCTAGACCGAACTAGCGGGAGCATTTACGAGCAGTACTTC. Encoded protein: CASSLALDRTSGSIYEQYF. The V gene is TRBV11-2, the J gene TRBJ2-7; TRBD2 agrees at 11 bases. Germline loops: CDR1 SGHAT, CDR2 FQNNGV. The ends lost 1 base at V and 4 bases at J; junction bases unmatched: 15. This CDR3 comprises 19 residues.

The gene calls are TRBV4-1 and TRBJ1-2, with 9 bases matching TRBD1. The length of the CDR3 is 15 residues. Germline CDR1 MGHRA, CDR2 YSYEKL. V was clipped by 2 bases and J by 6 bases; unmatched bases: 7. The CDR3 region has the DNA TGCGCCAGCAGCCAATGGGACAGGGTAAACCATGGCTACACCTTC. This encodes CASSQWDRVNHGYTF.

The V gene is TRBV10-1, the J gene TRBJ2-7; 7 nucleotides align to TRBD1. V gave up 5 bases and J gave up 2 bases; unmatched junction bases: 3. The CDR3 runs to 13 residues. CDR1 is WNHNN and CDR2 is SYGVQD in the germline V gene (reference sequence). DNA of the CDR3: TGCGCCAGCAGTTCACAGGGGCCCTACGAGCAGTACTTC. Amino acid sequence: CASSSQGPYEQYF.